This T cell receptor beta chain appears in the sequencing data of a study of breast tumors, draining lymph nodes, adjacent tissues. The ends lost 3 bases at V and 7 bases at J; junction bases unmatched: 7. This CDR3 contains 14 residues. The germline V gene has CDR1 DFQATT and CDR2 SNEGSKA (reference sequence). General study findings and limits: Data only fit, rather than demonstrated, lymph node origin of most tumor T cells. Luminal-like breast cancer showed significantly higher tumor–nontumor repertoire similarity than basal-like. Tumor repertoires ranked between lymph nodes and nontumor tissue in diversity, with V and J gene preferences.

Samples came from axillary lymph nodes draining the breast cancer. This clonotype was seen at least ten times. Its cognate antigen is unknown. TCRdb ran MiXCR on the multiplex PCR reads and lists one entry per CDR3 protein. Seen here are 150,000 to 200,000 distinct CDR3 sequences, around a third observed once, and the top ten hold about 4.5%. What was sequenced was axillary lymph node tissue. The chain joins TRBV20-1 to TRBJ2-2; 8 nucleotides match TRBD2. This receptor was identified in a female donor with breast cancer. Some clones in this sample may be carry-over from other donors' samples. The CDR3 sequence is CSASLSGGYGELFF. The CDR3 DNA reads TGCAGTGCTAGTCTCAGCGGGGGATACGGGGAGCTGTTTTTT.